The clone carrying this TCR beta chain has just a few counts. Its antigen is as yet unknown. TCRdb reprocessed the reads via MiXCR and lists one record per CDR3 protein. Among 360,000 or so distinct CDR3 sequences listed, approximately 35% were seen once. Per germline, CDR1 SGHVS and CDR2 FNYEAQ. With 5 bases removed from V and 8 bases from J, the gap between germline ends came to 16 bases. The CDR3 loop spans 14 amino acids. These data come from a study of T cell repertoires in cytomegalovirus infection. The chain joins TRBV7-6 to TRBJ2-1, with D hard to call. The TCR sequence derives from a human donor in good health (CMV status not recorded). Some clones in this sample may be carry-over from other donors' samples. The sequencing used cultured PBMCs, collected from culture after CMV antigen stimulation. The CDR3 reads CASSVNSVWYEQFF. The CDR3 region has the DNA TGTGCCAGCAGCGTGAACAGTGTTTGGTATGAGCAGTTCTTC.